One TCR beta chain is described in this entry. The antigen is undetermined. The CDR3 runs to 12 residues. The ends lost 1 base at V and 7 bases at J; junction bases unmatched: 3. CDR1 and CDR2 from the germline V gene are GTSNPN and SVGIG (reference sequence). The sample comes from a study of breast tumors, draining lymph nodes, adjacent tissues. TCRdb re-called the multiplex PCR reads with MiXCR, one entry per CDR3 protein. The sample consists of approximately 40,000 distinct CDR3 sequences, just over 35% of them appearing once. Findings of the study overall: Luminal-like breast cancer showed significantly higher tumor–nontumor repertoire similarity than basal-like.

The V call is TRBV30, the J call TRBJ1-2; 7 nucleotides align to TRBD1. What was sequenced was breast tumor tissue. The receptor's source is a female donor with breast cancer. Some clones in this sample may be carry-over from other donors' samples. CDR3 DNA sequence: TGTGCCTGGAGTGCGACAGGGTCTGGCTACACCTTC. Its translation is CAWSATGSGYTF.